This is a list of T cell receptor beta chains from one sample in a study of blood T cell repertoires in COVID-19. Data came from immunoSEQ multiplex PCR; TCRdb stores just in-frame clones and leaves some out. This sample has around 40,000 clones, with about four fifths found just once. Sequencing was performed on peripheral blood. Receptor source: a woman of 80 years or more with active or convalescent COVID-19. Both conserved end residues are part of each CDR3. A D gene is named only where the DNA matches it firmly. The size field is filled for only some rows; it gives once, few, many or a size class.

TRBD1,TRBJ1-2,-,TRBV18,CASSPDRASDYGYTF,TGTGCCAGCTCACCGGACAGGGCGAGCGACTATGGCTACACCTTC
-,TRBJ1-1,-,TRBV28,CASTRAARLNTEAFF,TGTGCCAGCACGAGGGCGGCGAGGTTGAACACTGAAGCTTTCTTT
-,TRBJ2-1,-,TRBV24-1,CATSESGDYYNEQFF,TGTGCCACCAGTGAATCAGGGGACTACTACAATGAGCAGTTCTTC
-,TRBJ1-2,-,TRBV9,CASSVGVAGGEDGYTF,TGTGCCAGCAGCGTAGGGGTCGCGGGGGGCGAAGATGGCTACACCTTC
-,TRBJ1-1,once,TRBV4-3,CASSQGGTGAMNTEAFF,TGCGCCAGCAGCCAAGGGGGAACAGGAGCTATGAACACTGAAGCTTTCTTT
TRBD1,TRBJ1-6,-,TRBV28,CASSLYGTASSYNSPLHF,TGTGCCAGCAGTTTATACGGGACAGCGAGCTCCTATAATTCACCCCTCCACTTT
-,TRBJ2-7,-,TRBV5-6,CASSLASTYEQYF,TGTGCCAGCAGCTTGGCGTCTACCTACGAGCAGTACTTC
TRBD1,TRBJ1-5,many,TRBV19,CASSAGRQGAGQPQHF,TGTGCCAGTAGTGCGGGGCGGCAGGGGGCAGGCCAGCCCCAGCATTTT
-,TRBJ1-1,-,TRBV7-9,CASSSGLQNTEAFF,TGTGCCAGCAGCTCGGGACTTCAGAACACTGAAGCTTTCTTT
-,TRBJ1-6,-,TRBV28,CASSSFEGASPLHF,TGTGCCAGCAGTTCGTTTGAGGGAGCTTCACCCCTCCACTTT
-,TRBJ2-1,-,TRBV11-3,CASSPGGLGYNEQFF,TGTGCCAGCAGCCCAGGGGGGCTAGGCTACAATGAGCAGTTCTTC
TRBD1,TRBJ2-7,-,TRBV29-1,CSAISGTGSYEQYF,TGCAGCGCCATCAGCGGGACAGGGTCCTACGAGCAGTACTTC
TRBD1,TRBJ2-3,-,TRBV5-8,CASTPIRQGASTDTQYF,TGTGCCAGCACCCCCATAAGACAGGGGGCGAGCACAGATACGCAGTATTTT
TRBD1,TRBJ2-7,-,TRBV28,CASSWSGQGGDEQYF,TGTGCCAGCAGCTGGTCGGGACAGGGAGGAGACGAGCAGTACTTC
-,TRBJ1-2,-,TRBV5-1,CASSPDAGQLHYGYTF,TGCGCCAGCAGCCCTGACGCCGGACAGTTGCACTATGGCTACACCTTC
TRBD2,TRBJ2-2,-,TRBV27,CASSLRTGTSTGELFF,TGTGCCAGCAGTTTACGGACCGGGACTAGCACCGGGGAGCTGTTTTTT
TRBD2,TRBJ2-4,-,TRBV6-2/TRBV6-3,CASSEGLDQDIQYF,TGTGCCAGCAGCGAAGGACTAGATCAAGACATTCAGTACTTC
-,TRBJ2-5,-,TRBV5-1,CASSGSGWYQETQYF,TGCGCCAGCAGCGGTAGCGGATGGTACCAAGAGACCCAGTACTTC
TRBD2,TRBJ2-3,-,TRBV14,CASSRTSGSTDTQYF,TGTGCCAGCAGCCGGACTAGCGGGTCAACAGATACGCAGTATTTT
TRBD2,TRBJ2-3,-,TRBV4-2,CASSQGTSGRARDTQYF,TGTGCCAGCAGCCAGGGGACTAGCGGGAGGGCACGAGATACGCAGTATTTT
-,TRBJ1-1,-,TRBV5-1,CASSLAQGSEAFF,TGCGCCAGCAGCTTGGCCCAGGGCAGTGAAGCTTTCTTT
TRBD2,TRBJ2-1,-,TRBV6-2/TRBV6-3,CASSSGLAGENEQFF,TGTGCCAGCAGTTCTGGACTAGCGGGAGAAAATGAGCAGTTCTTC
TRBD1,TRBJ1-4,-,TRBV5-1,CASASDRVNEKLFF,TGCGCCAGCGCGTCGGACAGGGTCAATGAAAAACTGTTTTTT
TRBD2,TRBJ2-1,-,TRBV2,CASSVRLAGLNEQFF,TGTGCCAGCAGTGTTAGACTAGCGGGACTCAATGAGCAGTTCTTC